This is a list of T cell receptor beta chains from one sample in a study of PD-L1 blockade in urothelial cancer. Sequencing used immunoSEQ multiplex PCR; TCRdb keeps in-frame clones, though not all of them. The sample lists under 55,000 clones, around 80% occurring once. The sequencing here drew on PBMCs, taken around atezolizumab (anti-PD-L1) treatment. The receptor source for this set is a man aged 70 or older with urothelial cancer. Each CDR3 is given with its conserved first and last residue. A D gene is named only where the DNA matches it firmly. Expanded clones are given a class, and other clones once, few, many or no size at all.

J: TRBJ2-2; V: TRBV10-2; D: TRBD1; size: .; CDR3: CASSPGQQNTGELFF; DNA: TGCGCCAGCAGTCCGGGACAGCAGAACACCGGGGAGCTGTTTTTT
J: TRBJ1-5; V: TRBV4-1; D: .; size: .; CDR3: CASSQESGAGVQPQHF; DNA: TGCGCCAGCAGCCAAGAGAGTGGGGCAGGAGTTCAGCCCCAGCATTTT
J: TRBJ2-2; V: TRBV27; D: .; size: .; CDR3: CASSPFPTLGTRGELFF; DNA: TGTGCCAGCAGTCCCTTCCCGACCCTAGGGACACGAGGGGAGCTGTTTTTT
J: TRBJ1-2; V: TRBV5-1; D: .; size: .; CDR3: CASSGDGYGYTF; DNA: TGCGCCAGCAGCGGAGACGGTTATGGCTACACCTTC
J: TRBJ2-7; V: TRBV2; D: .; size: .; CDR3: CASSMDSTREQYF; DNA: TGTGCCAGCAGTATGGACTCAACGAGGGAGCAGTACTTC
J: TRBJ2-3; V: TRBV5-4; D: TRBD2; size: .; CDR3: CASSLSGGPRDTQYF; DNA: TGTGCCAGCAGCTTGTCGGGGGGGCCGAGAGATACGCAGTATTTT
J: TRBJ1-1; V: TRBV6-1; D: .; size: .; CDR3: CASTLTSGNTEAFF; DNA: TGTGCCAGCACCCTCACCTCAGGGAACACTGAAGCTTTCTTT
J: TRBJ2-5; V: TRBV7-2; D: .; size: .; CDR3: CASSLAWGEGTQYF; DNA: TGTGCCAGCAGCTTAGCGTGGGGGGAAGGGACCCAGTACTTC
J: TRBJ1-4; V: TRBV30; D: TRBD1; size: .; CDR3: CAWKPGGGDEKLFF; DNA: TGTGCCTGGAAGCCGGGAGGGGGCGATGAAAAACTGTTTTTT
J: TRBJ2-3; V: TRBV11-3; D: .; size: .; CDR3: CASSGGDTQYF; DNA: TGTGCCAGCAGTGGGGGCGATACGCAGTATTTT
J: TRBJ2-5; V: TRBV18; D: TRBD1; size: once; CDR3: CASSPGQGIRETQYF; DNA: TGTGCCAGCTCCCCTGGACAGGGGATTAGGGAGACCCAGTACTTC
J: TRBJ2-6; V: TRBV5-5; D: .; size: .; CDR3: CASSFQPTASGANVLTF; DNA: TGTGCCAGCAGCTTTCAACCGACAGCGTCAGGGGCCAACGTCCTGACTTTC
J: TRBJ1-2; V: TRBV19; D: .; size: .; CDR3: CASSPNGADYGYTF; DNA: TGTGCCAGTAGTCCAAATGGGGCAGACTATGGCTACACCTTC
J: TRBJ2-4; V: TRBV5-6; D: TRBD1; size: .; CDR3: CASTTPRQGENIQYF; DNA: TGTGCCAGCACCACCCCCCGACAGGGAGAAAACATTCAGTACTTC
J: TRBJ1-4; V: TRBV30; D: TRBD1; size: .; CDR3: CAWSAPPPDRGEKLFF; DNA: TGTGCCTGGAGTGCCCCCCCGCCGGACAGGGGTGAAAAACTGTTTTTT
J: TRBJ1-5; V: TRBV10-3; D: TRBD1; size: .; CDR3: CATQGARGNQPQHF; DNA: TGTGCCACCCAGGGGGCGAGGGGCAATCAGCCCCAGCATTTT
J: TRBJ2-7; V: TRBV7-8; D: .; size: .; CDR3: CASSPSGGFTYEQYF; DNA: TGTGCCAGCAGCCCCTCGGGTGGTTTCACCTACGAGCAGTACTTC
J: TRBJ2-5; V: TRBV27; D: .; size: .; CDR3: CASSSSGQALGGETQYF; DNA: TGTGCCAGCAGTTCCTCCGGGCAGGCGTTAGGGGGAGAGACCCAGTACTTC
J: TRBJ1-2; V: TRBV5-8; D: .; size: .; CDR3: CASSRPMGIDSYGYTF; DNA: TGTGCCAGCAGCCGACCTATGGGGATAGACAGCTATGGCTACACCTTC
J: TRBJ2-1; V: TRBV5-3; D: .; size: .; CDR3: CARSLVAERLSGEQFF; DNA: TGTGCCAGAAGCTTGGTGGCAGAGCGGCTATCGGGTGAGCAGTTCTTC
J: TRBJ2-3; V: TRBV9; D: .; size: once; CDR3: CASNGGVTDTQYF; DNA: TGTGCCAGCAACGGCGGGGTAACAGATACGCAGTATTTT
J: TRBJ2-5; V: TRBV15; D: .; size: few; CDR3: CATSRDAGFGETQYF; DNA: TGTGCCACCAGCAGAGATGCGGGGTTTGGGGAGACCCAGTACTTC
J: TRBJ1-5; V: TRBV29-1; D: TRBD1; size: few; CDR3: CSVATGVDQPQHF; DNA: TGCAGCGTTGCTACAGGGGTCGATCAGCCCCAGCATTTT
J: TRBJ2-2; V: TRBV18; D: .; size: few; CDR3: CASSPMRPGAGELFF; DNA: TGTGCCAGCTCACCGATGCGGCCCGGGGCCGGGGAGCTGTTTTTT
J: TRBJ2-1; V: TRBV7-2; D: .; size: .; CDR3: CASTLSNEQFF; DNA: TGTGCCAGCACCCTCAGCAATGAGCAGTTCTTC
J: TRBJ2-2; V: TRBV5-1; D: .; size: .; CDR3: CASSWRAVGNTGELFF; DNA: TGCGCCAGCAGCTGGCGGGCGGTGGGGAACACCGGGGAGCTGTTTTTT
J: TRBJ2-2; V: TRBV10-3; D: TRBD2; size: .; CDR3: CAASPGGRTGELFF; DNA: TGTGCCGCGTCCCCGGGGGGGCGGACCGGGGAGCTGTTTTTT
J: TRBJ1-1; V: TRBV10-3; D: .; size: few; CDR3: CAISESIGGETEAFF; DNA: TGTGCCATCAGTGAGTCGATTGGGGGCGAAACTGAAGCTTTCTTT
J: TRBJ2-3; V: TRBV19; D: TRBD2; size: .; CDR3: CASTPTSGSTDTQYF; DNA: TGTGCCAGTACCCCAACTAGCGGTAGCACAGATACGCAGTATTTT
J: TRBJ2-4; V: TRBV2; D: TRBD2; size: few; CDR3: CASSLLAGGGNIQYF; DNA: TGTGCCAGCAGCCTACTAGCGGGGGGCGGGAACATTCAGTACTTC
J: TRBJ2-3; V: TRBV5-8; D: .; size: .; CDR3: CASSFGLATDTQYF; DNA: TGTGCCAGCAGCTTTGGGCTAGCAACAGATACGCAGTATTTT
J: TRBJ2-1; V: TRBV6-5; D: .; size: .; CDR3: CASSNRYNEQFF; DNA: TGTGCCAGCAGTAACAGGTACAATGAGCAGTTCTTC
J: TRBJ2-3; V: TRBV7-2; D: TRBD2; size: .; CDR3: CASSLAGTSGSGTDTQYF; DNA: TGTGCCAGCAGCTTAGCGGGGACTAGCGGGAGTGGAACAGATACGCAGTATTTT
J: TRBJ2-2; V: TRBV5-1; D: TRBD1; size: .; CDR3: CASSLVQGAAGELFF; DNA: TGCGCCAGCAGCTTGGTGCAGGGGGCGGCCGGGGAGCTGTTTTTT
J: TRBJ2-7; V: TRBV27; D: TRBD2; size: .; CDR3: CASSLEGTSGYYEQYF; DNA: TGTGCCAGCAGTTTAGAGGGGACTAGCGGCTACTACGAGCAGTACTTC
J: TRBJ2-7; V: TRBV6-1; D: TRBD2; size: once; CDR3: CASSENGLAGGSYEQYF; DNA: TGTGCCAGCAGTGAAAACGGACTAGCGGGAGGGTCCTACGAGCAGTACTTC
J: TRBJ1-1; V: TRBV4-2; D: .; size: .; CDR3: CASIMTGSGTEAFF; DNA: TGTGCCAGTATTATGACTGGGAGCGGAACTGAAGCTTTCTTT
J: TRBJ1-2; V: TRBV20-1; D: TRBD1; size: .; CDR3: CSARTGDGYTF; DNA: TGCAGTGCACGGACAGGAGATGGCTACACCTTC
J: TRBJ1-5; V: TRBV29-1; D: .; size: .; CDR3: CSALITGVSNQPQHF; DNA: TGCAGCGCCTTGATAACAGGTGTTAGCAATCAGCCCCAGCATTTT
J: TRBJ2-1; V: TRBV7-3; D: .; size: .; CDR3: CASSLDSASYNEQFF; DNA: TGTGCCAGCAGCTTAGACTCGGCCTCCTACAATGAGCAGTTCTTC
J: TRBJ1-6; V: TRBV25-1; D: TRBD1; size: .; CDR3: CASTRQGNSPLHF; DNA: TGTGCCAGCACCAGACAGGGAAATTCACCCCTCCACTTT
J: TRBJ2-3; V: TRBV5-4; D: .; size: .; CDR3: CASSSISSTADTQYF; DNA: TGTGCCAGCAGCTCGATATCTAGCACCGCAGATACGCAGTATTTT
J: TRBJ2-7; V: TRBV30; D: TRBD1; size: .; CDR3: CAWSPGTEVYEQYF; DNA: TGTGCCTGGAGTCCCGGGACAGAAGTCTACGAGCAGTACTTC
J: TRBJ1-4; V: TRBV7-6; D: TRBD1; size: .; CDR3: CASSSISTGHGEKLFF; DNA: TGTGCCAGCAGCTCAATTTCGACAGGGCATGGGGAAAAACTGTTTTTT
J: TRBJ2-5; V: TRBV29-1; D: TRBD1; size: .; CDR3: CSVVRDRGLGETQYF; DNA: TGCAGCGTTGTCCGGGACAGGGGGCTGGGTGAGACCCAGTACTTC
J: TRBJ1-2; V: TRBV2; D: TRBD1; size: .; CDR3: CASRAGQGGGYTF; DNA: TGTGCCAGCAGAGCCGGACAGGGGGGGGGCTACACCTTC
J: TRBJ2-5; V: TRBV7-8; D: TRBD1; size: .; CDR3: CASSLNPGQGHETQYF; DNA: TGTGCCAGCAGCTTAAACCCGGGACAGGGTCACGAGACCCAGTACTTC